The 22 T cell receptor beta chains reported below all come from one sample, sequenced in a study of T cell responses to AZD1222 COVID-19 vaccine (dated by TCRdb to about 2021). Library creation used the immunoSEQ multiplex PCR assay. TCRdb carries this immuneACCESS record with in-frame sequences only. Its versions omit some clonotypes, under half of them owing to an unresolved V gene in the studies checked, with the rest unexplained. For this sample there are more than 110,000 clones; about 90% appear just once. In total, the top ten clones hold 5.5% of the sample. The label giving this sample's time point can be read as: baseline before first vaccination. Sequencing used peripheral blood, obtained on day 0 of AZD1222 vaccination. The receptors were sampled from an adult in good health.

The chain has TRBV29-1 and TRBJ1-4; weak D call: TRBD1 (6 bases). V was clipped by 6 bases and J by 6 bases, with 17 bases between them. Germline lookup yields CDR1 SQVTM and CDR2 ANQGSEA. The CDR3 is 14 residues long. CDR3 sequence: CSVSRGGGDEKLFF. The CDR3 DNA reads as TGCAGCGTCAGCAGAGGGGGGGGAGATGAAAAACTGTTTTTT.

The V and J genes are TRBV7-9 and TRBJ2-7, with TRBD2 matching over 7 bases. This CDR3 region has 14 residues. Germline V lookup: CDR1 SEHNR, CDR2 FQNEAQ (reference sequence). V lost 5 bases, J lost 1 base, and 5 bases stayed unmatched. The CDR3 sequence is CASSATSVSYEQYF. DNA of the CDR3: TGTGCCAGCAGCGCTACTAGCGTATCCTACGAGCAGTACTTC.

CDR3 residues: CAWDRAGQPQHF. The DNA for the CDR3 is TGTGCCTGGGACAGGGCGGGTCAGCCCCAGCATTTT. The V gene is TRBV30, the J gene TRBJ1-5; 7 nucleotides agree with TRBD1. V shed 5 bases, J shed 6 bases, and the junction held 4 bases outside the gene matches. The germline V gene has CDR1 GTSNPN and CDR2 SVGIG (reference sequence). The CDR3 sequence is 12 residues long.

As concerns this clone: The junction and the germline gene differ at one end; a read error may be behind it. The chain is built from TRBV7-7 and TRBJ2-1; D gene uncertain. Germline CDR1 reads SSHAT; CDR2 reads FNYEAQ (reference sequence). The CDR3 loop spans 15 amino acids. The CDR3 protein is CASSLGAQPGNEQFF. CDR3 nucleotides: TGTGCTAGCAGCTTAGGAGCCCAACCCGGCAATGAGCAGTTCTTC.

This clone was seen only once. Other DNA sequences within the sample encode an identical CDR3. The chain employs TRBV6-1 and TRBJ2-7; 13 positions agree with TRBD2. Trimming cost V 1 base and J 3 bases; bases outside gene matches: 0. The CDR3 is made up of 15 amino acids. Looked up from germline, CDR1 is MNHNS and CDR2 is SASEGT. CDR3 DNA: TGTGCCAGCAGTGAAGGGACTAGCGGGAGCTACGAGCAGTACTTC. It encodes CASSEGTSGSYEQYF.

The chain has TRBV7-2 and TRBJ2-7; 7 nucleotides match TRBD2. This CDR3 region has 15 residues. Losses at the gene ends were 0 bases for V and 2 bases for J; bases not matched to a gene: 4. Germline V gene data show CDR1 as SGHTA and CDR2 as FQGNSA. The CDR3 DNA follows: TGTGCCAGCAGCTTAGCTACGGGGGGAACCTACGAGCAGTACTTC. It is translated as CASSLATGGTYEQYF.

V usage is TRBV29-1 and J usage is TRBJ2-3, with D hard to call. This CDR3 is built from 14 residues. Germline CDR1 is SQVTM and CDR2 is ANQGSEA. V was pared by 4 bases and J by 1 base, with 12 bases between. The CDR3 nucleotides are TGCAGCGTTGTATTCCCACGGGGCACAGATACGCAGTATTTT. Encoded protein: CSVVFPRGTDTQYF.

This chain connects TRBV27 to TRBJ2-7, with a weak D call TRBD2 (6 bases). The length of the CDR3 is 16 residues. Germline CDR1 reads MNHEY; CDR2 reads SMNVEV (reference sequence). V was cut by 4 bases and J by 0 bases, with 16 bases left in between. CDR3 sequence reads: CASSSDTRDFSYEQYF. The CDR3 nucleotides are TGTGCCAGCAGTTCGGATACGCGGGACTTCTCCTACGAGCAGTACTTC.

The chain couples TRBV4-3 to TRBJ2-7; 8 bases map to TRBD1. This CDR3 is 15 amino acids long. The ends lost 2 bases at V and 1 base at J; junction bases unmatched: 4. Germline loops: CDR1 LGHNA, CDR2 YSLEER. The CDR3, as DNA: TGCGCCAGCAGCCAACAGGGGGCGGCATCCTACGAGCAGTACTTC. Translation gives CASSQQGAASYEQYF.

The rearrangement joins TRBV19 to TRBJ1-5, with TRBD1 matching over 9 bases. Trimming at V came to 5 bases and at J to 7 bases, leaving 12 bases not matched to a gene. This CDR3 has 16 amino acids. The germline V gene encodes CDR1 LNHDA and CDR2 SQIVND (reference sequence). The CDR3 reads CASSPGDREVSQPQHF. The CDR3 bases are TGTGCCAGTAGTCCCGGGGACAGGGAAGTGAGCCAGCCCCAGCATTTT.

This chain joins TRBV2 and TRBJ2-7; no reliable D call. Germline V gene data show CDR1 as SNHLY and CDR2 as FYNNEI. Trimming cost V 7 bases and J 4 bases, with 5 bases left between them. The CDR3 consists of 10 residues. The CDR3 coding sequence is TGTGCCAGCAAGGCGTACGAGCAGTACTTC. Its translation: CASKAYEQYF.

The J gene is TRBJ2-1, the V gene TRBV7-2, with D possibly TRBD1 on 6 matching bases. Trimming stripped 2 bases from V and 4 bases from J, with 18 bases between. Germline lookup yields CDR1 SGHTA and CDR2 FQGNSA. The CDR3 runs 17 residues. The CDR3 sequence is CASSLNSGTLQYNEQFF. For the CDR3, the DNA is TGTGCCAGCAGCTTAAACTCCGGGACACTCCAGTACAATGAGCAGTTCTTC.

The chain links TRBV7-9 to TRBJ1-5; 7 bases are a match to TRBD1. Germline assignment: CDR1 SEHNR and CDR2 FQNEAQ (reference sequence). The CDR3 has 15 residues. The junction had 10 bases not matched to a gene; V was cut back by 5 bases and J by 6 bases. DNA for the CDR3: TGTGCCAGCAGCCCGACAGGGTTGGAGTCTCAGCCCCAGCATTTT. Translation: CASSPTGLESQPQHF.

The chain combines TRBV2 with TRBJ2-4, with D possibly being TRBD1 (5 bases). CDR1 SNHLY and CDR2 FYNNEI come from the germline V gene. V lost 2 bases, J lost 0 bases, and 14 bases lay in between. This CDR3 comprises 17 residues. Here the CDR3 reads CASSESRVLIAKNIQYF. Written as DNA, the CDR3 is TGTGCCAGCAGTGAAAGCAGGGTTTTGATAGCCAAAAACATTCAGTACTTC. Full variable domain (outside the CDR3, taken from reference TRBV2 and TRBJ2-4): EPEVTQTPSHQVTQMGQEVILRCVPISNHLYFYWYRQILGQKVEFLVSFYNNEISEKSEIFDDQFSVERPDGSNFTLKIRSTKLEDSAMYFCASSESRVLIAKNIQYFGAGTRLSVL.

This chain uses TRBV11-3 with TRBJ1-1; TRBD1 is a possible D gene (6 bases). Germline CDR1 is SGHNT and CDR2 is YENEEA. V lost 6 bases and J lost 2, with 13 bases in between. The CDR3 has 14 amino acids. CDR3 sequence: CASSSEGGNTEAFF. The CDR3, as DNA: TGTGCCAGCAGTTCGGAAGGGGGAAACACTGAAGCTTTCTTT.

The V call is TRBV28, the J call TRBJ2-7; 11 nucleotides match TRBD2. From germline, CDR1 is MDHEN and CDR2 SYDVKM. The V segment lost 6 bases and the J segment 4 bases; nucleotides outside the gene matches: 11. This CDR3 spans 16 amino acids. The chain's CDR3 is CASRPSGRTQEYEQYF. CDR3 nucleotides: TGTGCCAGCAGGCCTAGCGGGAGGACCCAGGAGTACGAGCAGTACTTC.

DNA for the CDR3: TGTGCCAGCAGGAAGACAGCTCGTAATGAAAAACTGTTTTTT. Translating it yields CASRKTARNEKLFF. The V call is TRBV27, the J call TRBJ1-4, with a possible D match to TRBD1 (5 bases). This CDR3 is built from 14 residues. Looked up from germline, CDR1 is MNHEY and CDR2 is SMNVEV (reference sequence). The V end lost 6 bases, the J end lost 4 bases, and 12 bases lay between the germline ends. The entire variable domain, with the rest obtained from reference TRBV27 and TRBJ1-4, is as follows: EAQVTQNPRYLITVTGKKLTVTCSQNMNHEYMSWYRQDPGLGLRQIYYSMNVEVTDKGDVPEGYKVSRKEKRNFPLILESPSPNQTSLYFCASRKTARNEKLFFGSGTQLSVL.

The chain combines TRBV11-2 with TRBJ2-2; either TRBD1 or TRBD2 may supply D (6 bases each). The CDR3 spans 16 residues. Germline assignment: CDR1 SGHAT and CDR2 FQNNGV. Trimming left V 5 bases short and J 1 base short, with 14 bases between. The CDR3 sequence: CASSQGLGGNTGELFF. The CDR3 DNA sequence: TGTGCCAGCAGCCAGGGGCTCGGGGGGAACACCGGGGAGCTGTTTTTT.

This clone was detected only once. This chain links TRBV19 with TRBJ1-2; 11 bases agree with TRBD1. CDR1 is LNHDA, CDR2 SQIVND, per germline (reference sequence). The CDR3 contains 15 residues. The J segment lost 4 bases and the V segment lost 6 bases, leaving 7 bases of the junction unmatched. CDR3 in amino acids: CASRGQGAPVYGYTF. CDR3 DNA: TGTGCCAGTAGAGGACAGGGGGCGCCGGTCTATGGCTACACCTTC.

The gene calls are TRBV5-1 and TRBJ2-5; 7 bases are a match to TRBD1. Trimming took 0 bases from V and 4 from J; bases not matched to a gene: 9. CDR1 and CDR2 from the germline V gene are SGHRS and YFSETQ. The CDR3 spans 16 residues. CDR3 coding DNA: TGCGCCAGCAGCTTGGGCGGAAGGGGGCCGGGAGAGACCCAGTACTTC. Its protein product is CASSLGGRGPGETQYF.

The rearrangement uses TRBV27 and TRBJ2-1; possibly TRBD1 for D (5 bases). The CDR3 sequence is 13 residues long. The ends were cut back, 6 bases at V and 9 bases at J, with 15 bases in the middle. In germline, CDR1 is MNHEY, CDR2 SMNVEV (reference sequence). CDR3 bases: TGTGCCAGCAGCCGGCAGGGCGGCACTGAGCAGTTCTTC. It encodes CASSRQGGTEQFF.

CDR3: CATSEQTSGRADTQYF. CDR3 in DNA: TGTGCCACCAGTGAGCAGACTAGCGGGAGGGCAGATACGCAGTATTTT. This chain links TRBV24-1 with TRBJ2-3, with 14 bases fitting TRBD2. The CDR3 has 16 amino acids. Germline V CDR1 and CDR2: KGHDR, SFDVKD. V lost 4 bases and J lost 4; bases outside the gene matches: 3.